Listed below are T cell receptor beta chains from one sample, sequenced in a study of T cell changes during pregnancy in multiple sclerosis. Some clones are missing from TCRdb's copy, which holds only in-frame ones; the method was immunoSEQ multiplex PCR. In the table there are some 94,000 clones, around 93% of which are singletons. The sequences come from peripheral blood, collected in the first trimester of pregnancy. The source of these receptors is a female donor in good health, enrolled as a control in a pregnancy study. Each CDR3 is given with its conserved first and last residue. A D gene is named only where the DNA matches it firmly. Rows give clone size only sometimes, using once, few, many, or a class for an expanded clone.

D: TRBD1
size: .
J: TRBJ2-3
V: TRBV2
length: 16
DNA: TGTGCCAGCAGTCGGCAGGGGGCCGGGGGCACAGATACGCAGTATTTT
CDR3: CASSRQGAGGTDTQYF

D: TRBD1
size: once
J: TRBJ2-7
V: TRBV9
length: 15
DNA: TGTGCCAGCAGCTTCGGCGGGACAGGGGGCGGCGAGCAGTACTTC
CDR3: CASSFGGTGGGEQYF

D: .
size: .
J: TRBJ1-2
V: TRBV11-2
length: 14
DNA: TGTGCCAGCAGCCCTTCAGGGTTCTACTATGGCTACACCTTC
CDR3: CASSPSGFYYGYTF

D: .
size: .
J: TRBJ1-1
V: TRBV4-3
length: 14
DNA: TGCGCCAGCAGCCCGGACAGAATGAACACTGAAGCTTTCTTT
CDR3: CASSPDRMNTEAFF

D: TRBD2
size: once
J: TRBJ2-3
V: TRBV4-1
length: 17
DNA: TGCGCCAGCAGCCAAGGCTCCAGCGGGGGGTTCGTGGATACGCAGTATTTT
CDR3: CASSQGSSGGFVDTQYF

D: .
size: .
J: TRBJ1-6
V: TRBV2
length: 13
DNA: TGTGCCAGCCTCGATCAGGGGTCACCAGCCCTCCACTTT
CDR3: CASLDQGSPALHF

D: .
size: .
J: TRBJ1-2
V: TRBV20-1
length: 10
DNA: TGCAGTGCTAGCATCTATGGCTACACCTTC
CDR3: CSASIYGYTF

D: .
size: .
J: TRBJ1-1
V: TRBV5-1
length: 15
DNA: TGCGCCAGCAGCTTGGCCTGGGGGGAAGGGTCTGAAGCTTTCTTT
CDR3: CASSLAWGEGSEAFF

D: TRBD1
size: .
J: TRBJ1-2
V: TRBV4-3
length: 13
DNA: TGCGCCAGCAGCCCGCGGACAGGGAACGGCTACACCTTC
CDR3: CASSPRTGNGYTF

D: TRBD1
size: few
J: TRBJ1-2
V: TRBV27
length: 12
DNA: TGTGCCAGCTCCGACAGGGTGAAAGGCTACACCTTC
CDR3: CASSDRVKGYTF

D: TRBD2
size: .
J: TRBJ2-1
V: TRBV6-1
length: 14
DNA: TGTGCCAGCAGCCCGGCGGGGGGGCGTGGGGAGCAGTTCTTC
CDR3: CASSPAGGRGEQFF

D: TRBD1
size: .
J: TRBJ1-1
V: TRBV9
length: 13
DNA: TGTGCCAGCAAGGACAGGGGGAACACTGAAGCTTTCTTT
CDR3: CASKDRGNTEAFF

D: .
size: .
J: TRBJ2-7
V: TRBV9
length: 15
DNA: TGTGCCAGCAGCGTAGGGCAGGAAGGCCCCTACGAGCAGTACTTC
CDR3: CASSVGQEGPYEQYF

D: TRBD1
size: once
J: TRBJ1-5
V: TRBV6-1
length: 17
DNA: TGTGCCAGCAGTGGGGACAGACTTTTGGGTGCCAATCAGCCCCAGCATTTT
CDR3: CASSGDRLLGANQPQHF

D: .
size: .
J: TRBJ1-6
V: TRBV27
length: 18
DNA: TGTGCCAGCAGTTTATACGAACCCACGGTGATAACCAATTCACCCCTCCACTTT
CDR3: CASSLYEPTVITNSPLHF

D: .
size: .
J: TRBJ2-7
V: TRBV14
length: 12
DNA: TGTGCCAGCAGCCAAGGGCCCTACGAGCAGTACTTC
CDR3: CASSQGPYEQYF

D: TRBD1
size: .
J: TRBJ2-5
V: TRBV7-7
length: 14
DNA: TGTGCTAGCAGCCGAGACAGGGTGGGGGAGACCCAGTACTTC
CDR3: CASSRDRVGETQYF

D: .
size: .
J: TRBJ2-1
V: TRBV27
length: 12
DNA: TGTGCCAGCAGTCCAGGAATCAATGAGCAGTTCTTC
CDR3: CASSPGINEQFF

D: .
size: once
J: TRBJ1-2
V: TRBV6-5
length: 14
DNA: TGTGCCAGCAGTACTGAAGGGGCCCACTATGGCTACACCTTC
CDR3: CASSTEGAHYGYTF

D: TRBD2
size: .
J: TRBJ2-2
V: TRBV6-5
length: 15
DNA: TGTGCCAGCAGCCTTAGCGGGGGGGCCCACGGGGAGCTGTTTTTT
CDR3: CASSLSGGAHGELFF

D: TRBD1
size: .
J: TRBJ1-3
V: TRBV9
length: 16
DNA: TGTGCCAGCAGCGCACAGACAGGGGGCTCTGGAAACACCATATATTTT
CDR3: CASSAQTGGSGNTIYF

D: .
size: .
J: TRBJ2-7
V: TRBV28
length: 12
DNA: TGTGCCAGCACCACCCGGCGGGCGCAGCAGTACTTC
CDR3: CASTTRRAQQYF

D: TRBD1
size: .
J: TRBJ1-6
V: TRBV5-1
length: 16
DNA: TGCGCCAGCACCCCGGAGGGACAGGGGACTAATTCACCCCTCCACTTT
CDR3: CASTPEGQGTNSPLHF

D: .
size: .
J: TRBJ1-2
V: TRBV7-9
length: 13
DNA: TGTGCCAGCAGCCAAGGACAGACCTATGGCTACACCTTC
CDR3: CASSQGQTYGYTF

D: .
size: .
J: TRBJ1-2
V: TRBV6-5
length: 13
DNA: TGTGCCAGCAAAAGTACAGGAAACTATGGCTACACCTTC
CDR3: CASKSTGNYGYTF

D: TRBD1
size: .
J: TRBJ1-2
V: TRBV27
length: 14
DNA: TGTGCCAGCAGTTTAAGTCCAGGGGGTAGTGGCTACACCTTC
CDR3: CASSLSPGGSGYTF

D: TRBD1
size: .
J: TRBJ2-7
V: TRBV5-6
length: 13
DNA: TGTGCCAGCAGCTTTGACAGGGGTGGCGAGCAGTACTTC
CDR3: CASSFDRGGEQYF